A single sample is the source of the 30 T cell receptor beta chains below, sequenced in a study of early stage breast cancer tumors. Sequencing used immunoSEQ multiplex PCR; TCRdb keeps in-frame clones, though not all of them. The sample contains fewer than 30,000 clones, around three quarters of which appear only once. Specimen: blood. These receptor sequences come from a person in their sixties with breast cancer.

The V gene is TRBV15, the J gene TRBJ1-3, with D unclear. Germline V lookup: CDR1 LNHNV, CDR2 YYDKDF (reference sequence). The CDR3 runs to 14 residues. V lost 8 bases to trimming and J lost 7 bases, with 18 bases between them. This chain's CDR3 is CATSKILGANTIYF. For the CDR3, the DNA is TGTGCCACCTCTAAGATTTTGGGCGCGAACACCATATATTTT.

V is TRBV6-4 and J is TRBJ2-3; D gene uncertain. The CDR3 runs 15 residues. Per germline, CDR1 MRHNA and CDR2 SNTAGT. The V gene lost 0 bases and the J gene lost 2 bases, with 9 bases spanning the gap. The CDR3 spells CASSDSRATTDTQYF. Written as DNA, the CDR3 is TGTGCCAGCAGTGACTCAAGAGCAACCACAGATACGCAGTATTTT.

The chain has TRBV30 and TRBJ2-1, with D perhaps TRBD2 (6 bases). Germline V gives CDR1 GTSNPN, CDR2 SVGIG (reference sequence). V dropped 3 bases and J dropped 7 bases, with 10 bases sitting between them. The CDR3 covers 12 residues. CDR3 nucleotides: TGTGCCTGGAGCGGGGGTTGGAATGAGCAGTTCTTC. Protein: CAWSGGWNEQFF.

The chain carries TRBV5-6 and TRBJ2-1; D possibly corresponds to TRBD2 (5 bases). The CDR3 runs 14 residues. Germline V gives CDR1 SGHDT, CDR2 YYEEEE. Trimming shortened V by 0 bases and J by 8 bases, and 12 bases separated the two germline ends. For the CDR3, the DNA is TGTGCCAGCAGCTTGGCCACTAGTTTCCATGAGCAGTTCTTC. It translates to CASSLATSFHEQFF.

This clone has more than one count but fewer than ten. The chain carries TRBV5-4 and TRBJ1-5; D is unclear. Trimming stripped 0 bases from V and 6 bases from J, with 7 bases between. The CDR3 totals 13 residues. Germline V gives CDR1 SGHNT, CDR2 YYREEE (reference sequence). The CDR3 nucleotides are TGTGCCAGCAGCTTGGACGGTAGTCAGCCCCAGCATTTT. Encoded protein: CASSLDGSQPQHF. Full variable domain (rest looked up from reference TRBV5-4 and TRBJ1-5): ETGVTQSPTHLIKTRGQQVTLRCSSQSGHNTVSWYQQALGQGPQFIFQYYREEENGRGNFPPRFSGLQFPNYSSELNVNALELDDSALYLCASSLDGSQPQHFGDGTRLSIL.

The CDR3 DNA reads as TGTGCCAGCACCCGAGATAGCGGGAGAGGGTACAATGAGCAGTTCTTC. It is translated as CASTRDSGRGYNEQFF. The V and J genes are TRBV9 and TRBJ2-1, with TRBD2 matching over 9 bases. V trimming: 6 bases; J trimming: 4 bases; junction bases outside the gene matches: 11. CDR1 and CDR2 (germline): SGDLS, YYNGEE. This CDR3 spans 16 amino acids.

The gene calls are TRBV9 and TRBJ1-1; tentatively, D is TRBD1 (6 bases). The V end was cut by 7 bases, the J end by 0 bases, with 7 bases between. The CDR3 extends over 12 amino acids. In germline, CDR1 is SGDLS, CDR2 YYNGEE. The CDR3 DNA sequence: TGTGCCAGCGGACAGTTGAACACTGAAGCTTTCTTT. It yields the protein CASGQLNTEAFF.

The chain recombines TRBV10-3 with TRBJ1-2; 9 positions agree with TRBD1. Germline V gene sequence: CDR1 ENHRY, CDR2 SYGVKD. Trimming at V came to 5 bases and at J to 8 bases, leaving 12 bases not matched to a gene. CDR3 size: 15 residues. The CDR3 DNA reads as TGTGCCATCAGTTTCGACCCGGGACAGGGCGCCGGCTACACCTTC. Its protein is CAISFDPGQGAGYTF.

The chain uses TRBV6-5 and TRBJ2-7; 9 bases are shared with TRBD2. This CDR3 contains 14 residues. The germline CDR1 and CDR2 sequences are MNHEY and SVGAGI. The junction had 5 bases not matched to a gene; V was cut back by 5 bases and J by 3 bases. CDR3 protein: CASSQLAGDYEQYF. In DNA form, the CDR3 reads TGTGCCAGCAGTCAACTAGCGGGCGACTACGAGCAGTACTTC.

A few counts support this clone. The CDR3 reads CASSLTGQGNNQPQHF. CDR3 in DNA: TGTGCCAGCAGCTTAACCGGACAGGGGAACAATCAGCCCCAGCATTTT. The chain joins TRBV7-2 to TRBJ1-5, with 9 nucleotides matching TRBD1. Germline assignment: CDR1 SGHTA and CDR2 FQGNSA. V was pared by 2 bases and J by 3 bases, with 5 bases of the junction left unmatched. This CDR3 has 16 residues.

A remark on this clone: This CDR3 is also generated by other DNA sequences in the sample. The V call is TRBV5-4, the J call TRBJ2-5; 10 bases match TRBD1. V lost 4 bases to trimming and J lost 5 bases; unmatched junction nucleotides: 5. This CDR3 is 14 amino acids long. The germline V gene encodes CDR1 SGHNT and CDR2 YYREEE (reference sequence). The CDR3 here is CASSRQGAGETQYF. The CDR3 DNA sequence: TGTGCCAGCAGCCGACAGGGGGCGGGGGAGACCCAGTACTTC.

This clone was seen a single time. The rearrangement uses TRBV20-1 and TRBJ1-4; the D gene is possibly TRBD1 (5 bases). The V end lost 6 bases, the J end lost 8 bases, and 10 bases lay between the germline ends. CDR1 is DFQATT, CDR2 SNEGSKA, per germline (reference sequence). The length of the CDR3 is 11 residues. The CDR3 DNA reads TGCAGTGCCTACCGGGGGGAAAAACTGTTTTTT. This gives the protein CSAYRGEKLFF.

This sequence joins TRBV28 and TRBJ1-2, with 8 positions matching TRBD1. V lost 3 bases, J lost 7 bases, and 7 bases stayed unmatched. Germline-derived CDR1 and CDR2 are MDHEN and SYDVKM. The CDR3 is 14 residues long. CDR3 coding DNA: TGTGCCAGCAGTTTGGGCCAGGGGGCTTTTGGCTACACCTTC. Its translation is CASSLGQGAFGYTF.

The CDR3 bases are TGTGCCAGTAGATCGGCGGGGCAGGCCGCTCCATCTGGAAACACCATATATTTT. This translates into CASRSAGQAAPSGNTIYF. The chain uses TRBV19 and TRBJ1-3; tentatively, D is TRBD1 (5 bases). Germline V lookup: CDR1 LNHDA, CDR2 SQIVND (reference sequence). The V end was cut by 6 bases, the J end by 1 base, with 22 bases between. This CDR3 is 18 amino acids long. The full variable domain, rest sourced from reference TRBV19 and TRBJ1-3, is DGGITQSPKYLFRKEGQNVTLSCEQNLNHDAMYWYRQDPGQGLRLIYYSQIVNDFQKGDIAEGYSVSREKKESFPLTVTSAQKNPTAFYLCASRSAGQAAPSGNTIYFGEGSWLTVV.

This chain links TRBV7-2 with TRBJ2-5; maybe TRBD2 (5 bases). From germline, CDR1 is SGHTA and CDR2 FQGNSA. The V gene lost 7 bases and the J gene lost 5 bases, with 14 bases spanning the gap. The CDR3 has 13 residues. CDR3 DNA: TGTGCCAGCACCCCTCGCGGGCTGGAGACCCAGTACTTC. This encodes CASTPRGLETQYF.

This clone was observed once. The J gene is TRBJ2-3, the V gene TRBV5-1; 9 bases match TRBD2. V was pared by 5 bases and J by 2 bases, with 6 bases of the junction left unmatched. Germline V lookup: CDR1 SGHRS, CDR2 YFSETQ. This CDR3 comprises 15 residues. In DNA, the CDR3 is TGCGCCAGCAGGCCCGCTAGCGGGGTCACAGATACGCAGTATTTT. It translates to CASRPASGVTDTQYF. The full variable domain, completed using reference TRBV5-1 and TRBJ2-3, is KAGVTQTPRYLIKTRGQQVTLSCSPISGHRSVSWYQQTPGQGLQFLFEYFSETQRNKGNFPGRFSGRQFSNSRSEMNVSTLELGDSALYLCASRPASGVTDTQYFGPGTRLTVL.

The V gene is TRBV19, the J gene TRBJ2-5, with D possibly being TRBD1 (7 bases). V lost 4 bases to trimming and J lost 4 bases, with 25 bases between them. Per germline, CDR1 LNHDA and CDR2 SQIVND (reference sequence). This CDR3 has 18 residues. CDR3 in DNA: TGTGCCAGTAGTAACGGAAGGAAGACAGGGAGGTTTCGAGAGACCCAGTACTTC. Residues: CASSNGRKTGRFRETQYF. The variable domain in full, with the rest retrieved from reference TRBV19 and TRBJ2-5, is DGGITQSPKYLFRKEGQNVTLSCEQNLNHDAMYWYRQDPGQGLRLIYYSQIVNDFQKGDIAEGYSVSREKKESFPLTVTSAQKNPTAFYLCASSNGRKTGRFRETQYFGPGTRLLVL.

This clone showed up just once. The genes are TRBV19 and TRBJ2-7; 14 nucleotides line up with TRBD2. The CDR3 has 16 amino acids. Germline V gene lookup returns CDR1 LNHDA and CDR2 SQIVND (reference sequence). Trimming took 4 bases from V and 1 from J; bases not matched to a gene: 3. CDR3 DNA: TGTGCCAGTAGTAGGACTAGCGGGAGGCCATCCTACGAGCAGTACTTC. This sequence encodes CASSRTSGRPSYEQYF.

This clone showed up just once. V and J are TRBV5-1 and TRBJ2-7; possible D gene TRBD2, 6 bases. V lost 1 base, J lost 0 bases, and 14 bases lay in between. The CDR3 covers 16 residues. Germline CDR1 SGHRS, CDR2 YFSETQ. CDR3 sequence (DNA): TGCGCCAGCAGCTTGCCTAACGGGAGAATCTCCTACGAGCAGTACTTC. Its translation: CASSLPNGRISYEQYF.

CDR3 sequence reads: CASSPEEYNEQFF. CDR3 coding DNA: TGTGCCAGCAGCCCCGAGGAATACAATGAGCAGTTCTTC. The chain carries TRBV11-2 and TRBJ2-1, with D hard to call. The V gene's germline CDR1 is SGHAT and CDR2 FQNNGV. V was cut by 5 bases and J by 4 bases, with 9 bases left in between. The CDR3 has 13 amino acids.

CDR3 sequence (DNA): TGTGCCTCCCTACCCCAGGGGAATGAAAAACTGTTTTTT. It yields the protein CASLPQGNEKLFF. This sequence joins TRBV30 and TRBJ1-4; possible D gene TRBD1, 6 bases. The CDR3 consists of 13 residues. Germline CDR1 reads GTSNPN; CDR2 reads SVGIG (reference sequence). Trimming took 7 bases from V and 5 from J, leaving 14 bases between them.

The CDR3 DNA reads TGTGCCAGCAGCTTGGCGGGGGGGCCAAAGTACTTC. The encoded protein is CASSLAGGPKYF. The V and J genes are TRBV7-2 and TRBJ2-7; 9 bases fit TRBD2. The V segment lost 3 bases and the J segment 11 bases; nucleotides outside the gene matches: 5. The germline gives CDR1 SGHTA, CDR2 FQGNSA. The CDR3 totals 12 residues.

The chain recombines TRBV5-1 with TRBJ1-5, with D perhaps matching TRBD1 (5 bases). This CDR3 comprises 13 residues. CDR1 is SGHRS and CDR2 is YFSETQ in the germline V gene. The ends were cut back, 7 bases at V and 3 bases at J, with 11 bases in the middle. The CDR3 nucleotides read TGCGCCAGCTCGCAGGGTGACAATCAGCCCCAGCATTTT. Translation gives CASSQGDNQPQHF.

The chain uses TRBV7-2 and TRBJ1-1; D is possibly TRBD1 (6 bases). Trimming pared 6 bases from V and 8 bases from J, leaving 13 bases between. The CDR3 extends over 12 amino acids. Germline V CDR1 and CDR2: SGHTA, FQGNSA. The CDR3 bases are TGTGCCAGCAGGACACCCGACAGGGAAGCTTTCTTT. It yields the protein CASRTPDREAFF. The whole variable domain, filled in from reference TRBV7-2 and TRBJ1-1, reads GAGVSQSPSNKVTEKGKDVELRCDPISGHTALYWYRQSLGQGLEFLIYFQGNSAPDKSGLPSDRFSAERTGGSVSTLTIQRTQQEDSAVYLCASRTPDREAFFGQGTRLTVV.

The chain is built from TRBV6-4 and TRBJ2-6; 7 positions agree with TRBD1. The CDR3 sequence is 17 residues long. The ends lost 6 bases at V and 0 bases at J; junction bases unmatched: 8. Germline V gene lookup returns CDR1 MRHNA and CDR2 SNTAGT. The chain's CDR3 is CASSVEGASSGANVLTF. In DNA form, the CDR3 reads TGTGCCAGCAGCGTAGAGGGGGCTAGCTCTGGGGCCAACGTCCTGACTTTC.

The V gene is TRBV7-8, the J gene TRBJ2-7; 9 bases align to TRBD1. CDR3 length equals 17 residues. Germline CDR1 reads SGHVS; CDR2 reads FQNEAQ. The ends lost 5 bases at V and 0 bases at J; junction bases unmatched: 11. The CDR3 protein is CASSATGGTGISYEQYF. The DNA of the CDR3 is TGTGCCAGCAGCGCTACCGGGGGGACAGGGATCTCCTACGAGCAGTACTTC.

The count of this clone is one. The rearrangement links TRBV7-2 to TRBJ1-1; 7 bases line up with TRBD1. The CDR3 has 15 amino acids. The V and J ends lost 3 bases and 5 bases, in that order; junction bases with no gene match: 9. Germline CDR1 reads SGHTA; CDR2 reads FQGNSA. DNA for the CDR3: TGTGCCAGCAGCTTTTCGACAGGGATGATGACTGAAGCTTTCTTT. Translating gives CASSFSTGMMTEAFF.

The rearrangement joins TRBV4-3 to TRBJ2-7, with D unclear. V lost 0 bases and J 2 bases, leaving 5 bases between the germline ends. The germline V gene encodes CDR1 LGHNA and CDR2 YSLEER. CDR3 length: 13 amino acids. The CDR3, as DNA: TGCGCCAGCAGCCAAGATCTCCCCTACGAGCAGTACTTC. This translates into CASSQDLPYEQYF.

This clone was found a few times. This rearrangement joins TRBV9 to TRBJ2-2; D is possibly TRBD2 (6 bases). The CDR3 has 15 amino acids. The V end lost 4 bases, the J end lost 2 bases, and 12 bases lay between the germline ends. Looked up from germline, CDR1 is SGDLS and CDR2 is YYNGEE. The CDR3 is CASSLGLYNTGELFF. DNA for the CDR3: TGTGCCAGCAGCCTAGGACTATACAACACCGGGGAGCTGTTTTTT.

The chain employs TRBV19 and TRBJ1-1; D is unclear. CDR3 length: 14 residues. V was clipped by 1 base and J by 5 bases, with 11 bases between them. The germline gives CDR1 LNHDA, CDR2 SQIVND (reference sequence). CDR3 sequence (DNA): TGTGCCAGTAGTATAGGCTTGTTAGTGACTGAAGCTTTCTTT. This sequence encodes CASSIGLLVTEAFF.